This entry lists 6 T cell receptor beta chains sequenced from one sample in a study of technical replicates of blood from a few donors. Some clones are missing from TCRdb's copy, which holds only in-frame ones; the method was immunoSEQ multiplex PCR. The repertoire holds about 62,000 clones, with around 87% as singletons. Material for sequencing was PBMCs. These receptors all come from a human donor in good health. Some clones in this sample may be carry-over from other donors' samples.

This clone was observed a handful of times. This chain connects TRBV30 to TRBJ1-6; 9 bases map to TRBD1. CDR3 length: 14 amino acids. Germline V lookup: CDR1 GTSNPN, CDR2 SVGIG (reference sequence). Trimming cost V 3 bases and J 9 bases; bases outside gene matches: 6. The DNA of the CDR3 is TGTGCCTGGAGCAGAGACAGGGGGGTTTCACCCCTCCACTTT. Amino acids: CAWSRDRGVSPLHF.

The V and J genes are TRBV2 and TRBJ1-6; a possible D gene is TRBD1 (5 bases). The V gene lost 3 bases and the J gene lost 9 bases, with 6 bases spanning the gap. This CDR3 has 12 amino acids. CDR1 is SNHLY and CDR2 is FYNNEI in the germline V gene. The CDR3 nucleotides read TGTGCCAGCAGTGATCAGGGTTCACCCCTCCACTTT. Amino acids: CASSDQGSPLHF. The variable domain in full, with the rest retrieved from reference TRBV2 and TRBJ1-6, is EPEVTQTPSHQVTQMGQEVILRCVPISNHLYFYWYRQILGQKVEFLVSFYNNEISEKSEIFDDQFSVERPDGSNFTLKIRSTKLEDSAMYFCASSDQGSPLHFGNGTRLTVT.

The chain recombines TRBV4-1 with TRBJ2-5; 11 nucleotides match TRBD1. Trimming at V came to 0 bases and at J to 5 bases, leaving 5 bases not matched to a gene. From germline, CDR1 is MGHRA and CDR2 YSYEKL. The CDR3 spans 16 residues. CDR3 region: CASSQDLGTGGETQYF. The CDR3, as DNA: TGCGCCAGCAGCCAAGATCTCGGGACAGGGGGGGAGACCCAGTACTTC.

This chain uses TRBV9 with TRBJ2-1; possibly TRBD2 for D (6 bases). The ends were cut back, 0 bases at V and 8 bases at J, with 24 bases in the middle. Germline loops: CDR1 SGDLS, CDR2 YYNGEE. The CDR3 extends over 18 amino acids. The CDR3 DNA reads as TGTGCCAGCAGCGTAGCTACTTCGGTGCGGGACTCCCCCTATGAGCAGTTCTTC. Protein product: CASSVATSVRDSPYEQFF.

V is TRBV18 and J is TRBJ2-7; TRBD1 matches 8 bases. This CDR3 spans 16 amino acids. Germline CDR1 and CDR2: KGHSH and LQKENI. With 1 base clipped from V and 2 bases from J, the junction kept 7 bases outside the gene matches. The CDR3 loop reads CASSPRGPGQAYEQYF. In DNA form, the CDR3 reads TGTGCCAGCTCACCACGAGGGCCGGGACAGGCCTACGAGCAGTACTTC.

This chain's CDR3 is CASSIFQDRAGYTF. In nucleotides, the CDR3 is TGTGCCAGTAGTATTTTCCAAGACAGGGCTGGCTACACCTTC. The chain employs TRBV19 and TRBJ1-2; TRBD1 matches 7 bases. The V and J ends lost 3 bases and 7 bases, in that order; junction bases with no gene match: 8. Germline-derived CDR1 and CDR2 are LNHDA and SQIVND (reference sequence). The CDR3 covers 14 residues.